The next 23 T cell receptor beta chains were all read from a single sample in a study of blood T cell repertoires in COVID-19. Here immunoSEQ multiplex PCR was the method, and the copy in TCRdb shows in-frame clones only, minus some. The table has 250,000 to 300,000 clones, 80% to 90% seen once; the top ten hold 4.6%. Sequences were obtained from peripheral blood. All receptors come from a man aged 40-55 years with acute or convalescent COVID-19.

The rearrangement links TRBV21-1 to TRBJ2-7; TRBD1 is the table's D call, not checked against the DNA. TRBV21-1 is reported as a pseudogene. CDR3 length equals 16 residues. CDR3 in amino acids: CACRDRVQVVSYEQYF. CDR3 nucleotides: TGTGCCTGTAGAGACAGGGTCCAAGTTGTATCCTACGAGCAGTACTTC.

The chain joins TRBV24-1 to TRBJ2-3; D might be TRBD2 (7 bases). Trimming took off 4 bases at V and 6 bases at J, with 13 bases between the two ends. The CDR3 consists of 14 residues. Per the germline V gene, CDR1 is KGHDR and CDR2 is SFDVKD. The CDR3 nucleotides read TGTGCCACCAGTGAGCGGGGGCTTGGGGATACGCAGTATTTT. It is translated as CATSERGLGDTQYF.

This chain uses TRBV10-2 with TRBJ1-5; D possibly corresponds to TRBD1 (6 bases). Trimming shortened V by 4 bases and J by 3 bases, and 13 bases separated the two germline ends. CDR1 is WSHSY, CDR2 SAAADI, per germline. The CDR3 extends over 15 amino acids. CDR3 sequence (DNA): TGCGCCAGCAGTGGAGGGGGGGCTAACAATCAGCCCCAGCATTTT. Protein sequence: CASSGGGANNQPQHF.

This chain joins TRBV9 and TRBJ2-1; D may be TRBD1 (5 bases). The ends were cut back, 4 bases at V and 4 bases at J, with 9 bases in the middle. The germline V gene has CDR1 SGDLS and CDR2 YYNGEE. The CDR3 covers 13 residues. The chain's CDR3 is CASSSGHYNEQFF. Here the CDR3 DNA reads TGTGCCAGCAGCTCTGGACATTACAATGAGCAGTTCTTC.

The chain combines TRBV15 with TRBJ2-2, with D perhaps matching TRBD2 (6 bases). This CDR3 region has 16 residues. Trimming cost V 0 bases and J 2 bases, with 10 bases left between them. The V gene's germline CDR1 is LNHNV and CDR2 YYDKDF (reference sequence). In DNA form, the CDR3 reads TGTGCCACCAGCAGAGATCGGGGGATAAACACCGGGGAGCTGTTTTTT. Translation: CATSRDRGINTGELFF.

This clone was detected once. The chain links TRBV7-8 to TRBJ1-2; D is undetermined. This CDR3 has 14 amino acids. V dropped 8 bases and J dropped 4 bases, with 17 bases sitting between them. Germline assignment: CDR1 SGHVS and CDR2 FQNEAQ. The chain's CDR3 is CASGYGMASYGYTF. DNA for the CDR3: TGTGCCAGCGGCTACGGGATGGCTTCCTATGGCTACACCTTC.

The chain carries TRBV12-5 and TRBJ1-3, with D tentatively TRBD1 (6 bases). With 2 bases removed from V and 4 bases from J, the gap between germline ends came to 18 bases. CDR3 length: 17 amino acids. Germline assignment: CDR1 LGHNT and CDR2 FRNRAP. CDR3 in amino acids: CASGLRAWGGEGNTIYF. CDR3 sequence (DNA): TGTGCTAGTGGTTTGAGGGCCTGGGGGGGCGAAGGAAACACCATATATTTT.

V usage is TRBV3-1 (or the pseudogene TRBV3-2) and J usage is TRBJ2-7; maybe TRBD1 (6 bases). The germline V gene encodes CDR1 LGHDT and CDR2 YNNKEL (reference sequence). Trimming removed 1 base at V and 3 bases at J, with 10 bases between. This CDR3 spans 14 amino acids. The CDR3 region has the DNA TGTGCCAGCAGCCAAGGGCCACAGGGCTACGAGCAGTACTTC. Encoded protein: CASSQGPQGYEQYF.

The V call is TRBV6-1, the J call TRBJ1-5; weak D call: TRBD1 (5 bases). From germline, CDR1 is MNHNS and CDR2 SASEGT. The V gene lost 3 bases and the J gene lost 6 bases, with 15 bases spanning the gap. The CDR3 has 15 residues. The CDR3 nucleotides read TGTGCCAGCAGTGATGAGGGGAGGGGCGGTCAGCCCCAGCATTTT. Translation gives CASSDEGRGGQPQHF.

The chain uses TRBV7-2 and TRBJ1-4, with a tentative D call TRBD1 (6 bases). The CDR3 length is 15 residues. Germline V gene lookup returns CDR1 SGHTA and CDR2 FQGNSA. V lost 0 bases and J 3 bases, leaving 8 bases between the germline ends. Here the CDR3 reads CASSLARQANEKLFF. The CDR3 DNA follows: TGTGCCAGCAGCTTAGCAAGACAGGCTAATGAAAAACTGTTTTTT.

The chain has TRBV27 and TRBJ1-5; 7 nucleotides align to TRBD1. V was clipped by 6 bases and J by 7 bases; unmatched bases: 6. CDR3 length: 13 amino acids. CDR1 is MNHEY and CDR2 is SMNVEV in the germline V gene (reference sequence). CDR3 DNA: TGTGCCAGCAGCCCCCGACAGGGACAGCCCCAGCATTTT. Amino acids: CASSPRQGQPQHF.

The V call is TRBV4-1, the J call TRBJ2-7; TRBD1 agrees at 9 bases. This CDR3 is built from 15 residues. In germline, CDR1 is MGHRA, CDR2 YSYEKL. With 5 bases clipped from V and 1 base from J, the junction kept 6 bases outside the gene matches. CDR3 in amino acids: CASSAPGQGSYEQYF. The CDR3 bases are TGCGCCAGCAGCGCACCGGGACAGGGTTCCTACGAGCAGTACTTC.

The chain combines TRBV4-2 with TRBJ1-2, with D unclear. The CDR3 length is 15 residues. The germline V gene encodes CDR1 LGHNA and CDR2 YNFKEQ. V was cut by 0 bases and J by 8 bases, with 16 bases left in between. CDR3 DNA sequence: TGTGCCAGCAGCCAAGATCGAAACGGAGGATTGGGCTACACCTTC. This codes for CASSQDRNGGLGYTF.

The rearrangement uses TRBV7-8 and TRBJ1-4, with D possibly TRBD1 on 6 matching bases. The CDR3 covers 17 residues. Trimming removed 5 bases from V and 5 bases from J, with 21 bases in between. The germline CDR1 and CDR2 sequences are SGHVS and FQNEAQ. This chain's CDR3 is CASSLGPISGANEKLFF. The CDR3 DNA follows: TGTGCCAGCAGCCTTGGTCCGATTTCAGGGGCGAATGAAAAACTGTTTTTT.

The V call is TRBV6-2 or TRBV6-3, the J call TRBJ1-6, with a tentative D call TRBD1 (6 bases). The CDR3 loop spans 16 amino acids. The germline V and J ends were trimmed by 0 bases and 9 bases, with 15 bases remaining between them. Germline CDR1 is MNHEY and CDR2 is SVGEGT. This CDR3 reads CASSYSQGQPLSPLHF. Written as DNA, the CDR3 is TGTGCCAGCAGTTACTCACAAGGACAGCCTCTTTCACCCCTCCACTTT.

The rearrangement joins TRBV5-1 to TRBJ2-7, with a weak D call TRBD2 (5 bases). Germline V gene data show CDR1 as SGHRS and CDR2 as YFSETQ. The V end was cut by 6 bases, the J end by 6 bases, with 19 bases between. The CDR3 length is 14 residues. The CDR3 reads CASTVSPGLGEQYF. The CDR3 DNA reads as TGCGCCAGCACGGTTTCCCCGGGGTTAGGCGAGCAGTACTTC. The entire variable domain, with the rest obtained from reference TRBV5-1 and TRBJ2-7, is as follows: KAGVTQTPRYLIKTRGQQVTLSCSPISGHRSVSWYQQTPGQGLQFLFEYFSETQRNKGNFPGRFSGRQFSNSRSEMNVSTLELGDSALYLCASTVSPGLGEQYFGPGTRLTVT.

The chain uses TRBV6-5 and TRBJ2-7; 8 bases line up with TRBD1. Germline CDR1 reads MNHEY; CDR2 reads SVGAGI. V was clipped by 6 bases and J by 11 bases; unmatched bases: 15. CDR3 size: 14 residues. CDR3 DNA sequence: TGTGCCAGCAGGATTCCCGGGGCAGGGGGCTTGGAGTACTTC. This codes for CASRIPGAGGLEYF.

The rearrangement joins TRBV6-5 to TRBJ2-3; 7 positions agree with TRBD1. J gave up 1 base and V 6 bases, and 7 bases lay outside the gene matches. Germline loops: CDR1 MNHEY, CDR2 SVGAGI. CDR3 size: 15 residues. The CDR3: CASRSGQAGTDTQYF. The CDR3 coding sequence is TGTGCCAGCAGGAGCGGACAGGCCGGCACAGATACGCAGTATTTT.

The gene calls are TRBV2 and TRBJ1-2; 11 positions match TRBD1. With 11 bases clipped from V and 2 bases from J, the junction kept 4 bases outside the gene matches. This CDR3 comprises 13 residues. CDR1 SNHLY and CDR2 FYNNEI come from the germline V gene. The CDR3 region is CAGGTGGNYGYTF. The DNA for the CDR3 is TGTGCCGGGGGGACAGGGGGAAACTATGGCTACACCTTC.

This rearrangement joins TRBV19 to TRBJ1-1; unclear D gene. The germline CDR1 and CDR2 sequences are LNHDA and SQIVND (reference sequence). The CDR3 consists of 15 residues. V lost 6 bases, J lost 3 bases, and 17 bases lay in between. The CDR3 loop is CASRLNRIKDTEAFF. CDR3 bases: TGTGCCAGTAGGCTCAACAGAATTAAGGACACTGAAGCTTTCTTT.

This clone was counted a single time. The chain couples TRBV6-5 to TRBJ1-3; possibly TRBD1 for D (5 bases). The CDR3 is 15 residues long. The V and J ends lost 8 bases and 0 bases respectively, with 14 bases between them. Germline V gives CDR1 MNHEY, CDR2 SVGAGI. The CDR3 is CASGAQFFSGNTIYF. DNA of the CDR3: TGTGCCAGCGGGGCCCAATTTTTCTCTGGAAACACCATATATTTT.

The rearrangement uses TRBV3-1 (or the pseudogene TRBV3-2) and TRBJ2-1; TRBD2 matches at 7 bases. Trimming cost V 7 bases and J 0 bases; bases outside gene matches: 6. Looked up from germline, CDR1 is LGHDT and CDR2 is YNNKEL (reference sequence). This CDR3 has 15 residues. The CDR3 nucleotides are TGTGCCAGCACTCGGCGGGGGTCCTCCTACAATGAGCAGTTCTTC. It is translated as CASTRRGSSYNEQFF.

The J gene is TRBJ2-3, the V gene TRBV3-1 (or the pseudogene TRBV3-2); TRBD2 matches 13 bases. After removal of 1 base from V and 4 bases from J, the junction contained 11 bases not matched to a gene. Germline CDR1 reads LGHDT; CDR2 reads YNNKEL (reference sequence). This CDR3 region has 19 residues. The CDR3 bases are TGTGCCAGCAGCCAAGCCAGGGGACTAGCGGGGAGATTCCCAGATACGCAGTATTTT. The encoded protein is CASSQARGLAGRFPDTQYF.